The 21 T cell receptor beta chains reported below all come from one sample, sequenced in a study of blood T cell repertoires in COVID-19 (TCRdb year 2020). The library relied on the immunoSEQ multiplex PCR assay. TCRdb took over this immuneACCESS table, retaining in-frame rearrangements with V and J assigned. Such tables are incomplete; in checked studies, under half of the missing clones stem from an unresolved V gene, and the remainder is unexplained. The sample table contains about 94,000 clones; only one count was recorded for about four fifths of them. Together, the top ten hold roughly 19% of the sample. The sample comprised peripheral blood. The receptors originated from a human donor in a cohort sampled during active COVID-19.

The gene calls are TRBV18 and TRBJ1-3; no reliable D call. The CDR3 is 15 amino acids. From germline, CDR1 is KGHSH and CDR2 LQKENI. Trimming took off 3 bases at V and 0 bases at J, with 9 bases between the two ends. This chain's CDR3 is CASSPAEVSGNTIYF. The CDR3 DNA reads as TGTGCCAGCTCACCCGCGGAAGTCTCTGGAAACACCATATATTTT.

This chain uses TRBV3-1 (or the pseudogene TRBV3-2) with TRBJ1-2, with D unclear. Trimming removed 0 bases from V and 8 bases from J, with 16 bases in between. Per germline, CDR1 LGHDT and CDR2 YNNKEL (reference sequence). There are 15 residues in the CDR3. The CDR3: CASSQEFNPRRGYTF. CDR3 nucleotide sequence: TGTGCCAGCAGCCAAGAGTTTAACCCTAGGAGGGGCTACACCTTC.

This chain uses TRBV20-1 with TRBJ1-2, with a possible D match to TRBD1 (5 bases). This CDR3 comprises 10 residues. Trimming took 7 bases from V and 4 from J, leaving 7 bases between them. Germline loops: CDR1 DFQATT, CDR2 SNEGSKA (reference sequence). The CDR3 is CSGQSYGYTF. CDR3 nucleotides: TGCAGTGGACAGAGCTATGGCTACACCTTC.

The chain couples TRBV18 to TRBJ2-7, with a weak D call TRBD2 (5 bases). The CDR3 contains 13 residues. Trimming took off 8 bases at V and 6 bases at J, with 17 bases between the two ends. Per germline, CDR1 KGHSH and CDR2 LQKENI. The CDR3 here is CASTSTSAAEQYF. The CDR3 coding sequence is TGTGCCAGCACCTCCACTAGTGCGGCCGAGCAGTACTTC.

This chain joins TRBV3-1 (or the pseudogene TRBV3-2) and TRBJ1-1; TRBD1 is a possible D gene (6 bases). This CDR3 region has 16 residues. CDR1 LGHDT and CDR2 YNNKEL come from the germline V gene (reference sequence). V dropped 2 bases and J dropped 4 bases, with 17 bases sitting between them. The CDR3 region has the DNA TGTGCCAGCAGCCAATATTTGGACAGTCGTGGCACTGAAGCTTTCTTT. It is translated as CASSQYLDSRGTEAFF.

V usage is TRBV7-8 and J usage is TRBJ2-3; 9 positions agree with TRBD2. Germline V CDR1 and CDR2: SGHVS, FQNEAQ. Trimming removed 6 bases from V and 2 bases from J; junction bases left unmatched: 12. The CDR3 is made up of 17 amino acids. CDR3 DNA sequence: TGTGCCAGCAGACAGATTAGGGCGGGGGGGTTCACAGATACGCAGTATTTT. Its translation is CASRQIRAGGFTDTQYF.

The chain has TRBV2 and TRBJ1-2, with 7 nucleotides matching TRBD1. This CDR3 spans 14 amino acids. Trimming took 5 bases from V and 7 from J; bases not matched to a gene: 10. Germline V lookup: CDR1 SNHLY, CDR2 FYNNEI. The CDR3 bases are TGTGCCAGCAGTCTCCCGGGACAGACTCTTGGCTACACCTTC. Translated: CASSLPGQTLGYTF.

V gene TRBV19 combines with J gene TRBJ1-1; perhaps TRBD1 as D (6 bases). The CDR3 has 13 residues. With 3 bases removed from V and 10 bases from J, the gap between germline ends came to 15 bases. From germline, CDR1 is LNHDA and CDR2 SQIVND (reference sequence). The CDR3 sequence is CASSIGQKGRAFF. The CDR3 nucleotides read TGTGCCAGTAGTATCGGACAGAAGGGGAGAGCTTTCTTT.

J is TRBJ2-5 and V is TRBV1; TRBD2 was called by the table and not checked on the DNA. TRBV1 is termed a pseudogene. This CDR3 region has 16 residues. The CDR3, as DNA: TGCACCAGCAGCCAAGCCGGGCGGGGGGGGATCAGGACCCAGTACTTC. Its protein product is CTSSQAGRGGIRTQYF.

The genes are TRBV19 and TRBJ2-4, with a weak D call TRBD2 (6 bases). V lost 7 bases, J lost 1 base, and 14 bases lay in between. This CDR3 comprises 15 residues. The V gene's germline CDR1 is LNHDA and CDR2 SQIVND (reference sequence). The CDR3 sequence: CASTKGTLAKNIQYF. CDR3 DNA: TGTGCCAGTACCAAGGGGACTCTGGCCAAAAACATTCAGTACTTC.

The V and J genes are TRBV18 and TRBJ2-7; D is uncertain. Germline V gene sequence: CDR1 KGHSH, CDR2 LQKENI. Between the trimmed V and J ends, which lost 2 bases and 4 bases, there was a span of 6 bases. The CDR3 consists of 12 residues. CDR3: CASSPSLYEQYF. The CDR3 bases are TGTGCCAGCTCACCATCCCTATACGAGCAGTACTTC.

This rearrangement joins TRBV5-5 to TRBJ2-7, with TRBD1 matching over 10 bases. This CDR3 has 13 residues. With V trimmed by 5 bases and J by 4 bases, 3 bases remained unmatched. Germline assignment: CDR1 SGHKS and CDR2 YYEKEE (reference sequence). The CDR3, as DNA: TGTGCCAGCAGGTGGACAGGGGGGTACGAGCAGTACTTC. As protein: CASRWTGGYEQYF.

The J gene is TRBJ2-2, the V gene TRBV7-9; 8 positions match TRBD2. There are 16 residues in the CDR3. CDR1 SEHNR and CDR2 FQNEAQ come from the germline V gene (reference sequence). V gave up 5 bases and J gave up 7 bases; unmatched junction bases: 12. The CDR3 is CASSPSGSQRVGELFF. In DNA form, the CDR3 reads TGTGCCAGCAGCCCAAGCGGGAGTCAAAGGGTCGGGGAGCTGTTTTTT.

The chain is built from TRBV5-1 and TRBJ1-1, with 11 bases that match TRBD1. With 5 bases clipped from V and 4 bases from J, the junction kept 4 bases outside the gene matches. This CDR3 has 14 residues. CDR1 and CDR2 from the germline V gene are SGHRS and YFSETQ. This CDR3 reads CASRPGTGGTEAFF. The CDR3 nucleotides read TGCGCCAGCAGGCCCGGGACAGGGGGCACTGAAGCTTTCTTT. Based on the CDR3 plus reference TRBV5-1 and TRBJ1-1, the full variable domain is KAGVTQTPRYLIKTRGQQVTLSCSPISGHRSVSWYQQTPGQGLQFLFEYFSETQRNKGNFPGRFSGRQFSNSRSEMNVSTLELGDSALYLCASRPGTGGTEAFFGQGTRLTVV.

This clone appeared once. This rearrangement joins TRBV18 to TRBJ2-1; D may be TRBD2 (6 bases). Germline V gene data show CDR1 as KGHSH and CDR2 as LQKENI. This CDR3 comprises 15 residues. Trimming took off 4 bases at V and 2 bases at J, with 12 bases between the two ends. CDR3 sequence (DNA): TGTGCCAGCTCACACGACGGGGGAACCTACAATGAGCAGTTCTTC. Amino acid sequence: CASSHDGGTYNEQFF.

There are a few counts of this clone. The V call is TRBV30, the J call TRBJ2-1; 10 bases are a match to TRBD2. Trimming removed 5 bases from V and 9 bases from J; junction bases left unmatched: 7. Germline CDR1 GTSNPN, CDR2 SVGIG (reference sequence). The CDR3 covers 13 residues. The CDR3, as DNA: TGTGCCTGGGTCAGGACTAGCGGATCTGAGCAGTTCTTC. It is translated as CAWVRTSGSEQFF.

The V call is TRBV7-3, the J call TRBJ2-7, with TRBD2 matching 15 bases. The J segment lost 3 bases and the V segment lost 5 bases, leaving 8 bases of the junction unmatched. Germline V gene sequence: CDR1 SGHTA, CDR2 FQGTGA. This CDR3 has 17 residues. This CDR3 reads CASSEFGLAGGSYEQYF. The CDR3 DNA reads TGTGCCAGCAGCGAATTCGGACTAGCGGGAGGGAGCTACGAGCAGTACTTC.

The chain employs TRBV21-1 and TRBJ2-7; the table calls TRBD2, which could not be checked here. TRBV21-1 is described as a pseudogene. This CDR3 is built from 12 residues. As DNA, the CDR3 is TGTGCCAGCAGCAAAGCGGCGGGATGGCAGTACTTC. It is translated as CASSKAAGWQYF.

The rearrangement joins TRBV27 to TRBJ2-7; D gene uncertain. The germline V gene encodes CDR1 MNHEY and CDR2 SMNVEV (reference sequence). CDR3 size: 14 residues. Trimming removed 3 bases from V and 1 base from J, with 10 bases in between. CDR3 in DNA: TGTGCCAGCAGTTTTCGGGTAGAGTCCTACGAGCAGTACTTC. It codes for CASSFRVESYEQYF.

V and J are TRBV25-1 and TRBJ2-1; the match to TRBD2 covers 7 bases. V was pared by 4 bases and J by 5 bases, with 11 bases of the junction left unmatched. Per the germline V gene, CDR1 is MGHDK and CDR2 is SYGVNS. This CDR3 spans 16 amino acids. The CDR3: CASSAQRGGPHNEQFF. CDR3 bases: TGTGCCAGCAGTGCCCAGCGGGGAGGACCTCACAATGAGCAGTTCTTC.

Here the CDR3 reads CASSQEGYQHEQYF. The CDR3 DNA sequence: TGTGCCAGCAGCCAGGAGGGGTATCAGCACGAGCAGTACTTC. The V call is TRBV3-1 (or the pseudogene TRBV3-2), the J call TRBJ2-7, with D possibly being TRBD2 (6 bases). There are 14 residues in the CDR3. V lost 3 bases, J lost 5 bases, and 14 bases lay in between. Per the germline V gene, CDR1 is LGHDT and CDR2 is YNNKEL (reference sequence).